A selection of T cell receptor beta chains follows, all from one sample in a study of T cells expressing NK-cell markers. TCRdb derives one entry per CDR3 protein from the 5' RACE reads, leaving out DNA. This listing includes almost 450,000 distinct CDR3 sequences. Source material: blood T cells: a sorted CD56 or NKG2C T cell subset, CD4+ or CD8+ T cells, or bulk PBMC T cells (not recorded which). These receptors were obtained from a woman aged 18 to 69 in good health. Both conserved end residues are part of each CDR3.

v_gene	j_gene	CDR3aa
TRBV19	TRBJ2-5	CASSIGARERQETQYF
TRBV29-1	TRBJ2-3	CSVEGGRTDTQYF
TRBV7-6	TRBJ2-1	CASSLDTYRGGQFF
TRBV4-3	TRBJ1-1	CASGLTGQKTEAFF
TRBV5-4	TRBJ2-2	CASSSRGTNTGELFF
TRBV28	TRBJ2-7	CASIRGGSHEQYF
TRBV30	TRBJ2-5	CAWSVRRGTWYF
TRBV12-3/TRBV12-4	TRBJ1-1	CASSPLNTEAFF
TRBV5-1	TRBJ2-7	CASSEDAKVGEQYF
TRBV20-1	TRBJ2-7	CSARALGAAYEQYF
TRBV7-2	TRBJ1-2	CASSFRAANYGYTF
TRBV5-1	TRBJ1-5	CASSLGGGQPQHF